This T cell receptor beta chain was identified during a study of shared clonotypes between healthy human individuals. Overall study: Donors had three CD4 naive, three CD4 memory, two CD8 naive and one CD8 memory plate apiece.

Only in-frame clones appear in the TCRdb table, and some are missing; sequencing was by immunoSEQ multiplex PCR. The profile covers some 2,400,000 clones, with around 95% appearing a single time and approximately 0.13% taken by the ten largest. The CDR3 has 16 residues. Trimming at V came to 1 base and at J to 6 bases, leaving 11 bases not matched to a gene. Germline V gene data show CDR1 as KGHSH and CDR2 as LQKENI. Study-wide findings and caveats: Estimated clonotype richness was generally higher in naive than memory subsets. A few donors showed sharing of approximately 5% of naive CD4 clonotypes. In contrast to clonotypes shared by all four donors, non-shared clonotypes had lower generation probabilities.

In regard to this clone: What it recognizes is unknown.

Source material: naive CD4+ T cells sorted from blood. Subset in this sample: CD45RA+ positively selected. V is TRBV18 and J is TRBJ2-5; TRBD1 matches at 7 bases. The clonotype originates from a man aged 18 to 29 in good health. CDR3 nucleotides: TGTGCCAGCTCACCACTCTCTGGGACAGAGATGAAGACCCAGTACTTC. This sequence encodes CASSPLSGTEMKTQYF.